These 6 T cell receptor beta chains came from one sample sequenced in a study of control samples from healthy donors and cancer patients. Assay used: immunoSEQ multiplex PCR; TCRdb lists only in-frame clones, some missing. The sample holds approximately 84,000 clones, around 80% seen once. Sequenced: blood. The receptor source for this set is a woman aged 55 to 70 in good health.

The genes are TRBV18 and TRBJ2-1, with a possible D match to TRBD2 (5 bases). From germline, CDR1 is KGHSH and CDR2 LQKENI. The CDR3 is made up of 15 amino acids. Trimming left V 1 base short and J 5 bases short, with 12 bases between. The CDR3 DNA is TGTGCCAGCTCACCACAGCGGCAGGCTCACAATGAGCAGTTCTTC. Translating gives CASSPQRQAHNEQFF.

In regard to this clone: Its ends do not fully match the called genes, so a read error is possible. DNA of the CDR3: TGTGCCAGCAGCTTAGCGGGAGGCACAGATACGCGGTATTTT. Translating it yields CASSLAGGTDTRYF. The chain combines TRBV7-2 with TRBJ2-3, with a possible D match to TRBD2 (6 bases). This CDR3 region has 14 residues. CDR1 and CDR2 (germline): SGHTA, FQGNSA.

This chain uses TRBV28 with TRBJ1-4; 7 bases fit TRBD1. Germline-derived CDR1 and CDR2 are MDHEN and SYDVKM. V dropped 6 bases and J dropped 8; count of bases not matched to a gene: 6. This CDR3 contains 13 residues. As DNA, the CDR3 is TGTGCCAGCAGAGGGGGCGCCGGCGAAAAACTGTTTTTT. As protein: CASRGGAGEKLFF. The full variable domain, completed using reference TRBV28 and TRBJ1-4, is DVKVTQSSRYLVKRTGEKVFLECVQDMDHENMFWYRQDPGLGLRLIYFSYDVKMKEKGDIPEGYSVSREKKERFSLILESASTNQTSMYLCASRGGAGEKLFFGSGTQLSVL.

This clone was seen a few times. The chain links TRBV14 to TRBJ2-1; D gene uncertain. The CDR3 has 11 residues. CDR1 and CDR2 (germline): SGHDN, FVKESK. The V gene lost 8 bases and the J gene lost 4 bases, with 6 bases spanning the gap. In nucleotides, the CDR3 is TGTGCCAGCGGCTCATACAATGAGCAGTTCTTC. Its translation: CASGSYNEQFF.

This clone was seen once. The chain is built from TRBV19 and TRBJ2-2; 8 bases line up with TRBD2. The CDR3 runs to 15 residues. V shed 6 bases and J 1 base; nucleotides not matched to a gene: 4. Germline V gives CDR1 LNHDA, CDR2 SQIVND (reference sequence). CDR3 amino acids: CASRASGQNTGELFF. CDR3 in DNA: TGTGCCAGTAGGGCTAGCGGGCAGAACACCGGGGAGCTGTTTTTT.

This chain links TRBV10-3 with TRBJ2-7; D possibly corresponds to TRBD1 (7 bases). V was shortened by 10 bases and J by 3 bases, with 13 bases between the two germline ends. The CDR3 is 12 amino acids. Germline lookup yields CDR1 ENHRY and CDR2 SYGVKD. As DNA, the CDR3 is TGTGCCACGCAGGGGGGAGGCTACGAGCAGTACTTC. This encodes CATQGGGYEQYF.